This T cell receptor (beta chain) was sequenced for a study of memory CD4+ T cells and cytomegalovirus serostatus. This clone was detected only a few times. Losses at the gene ends were 5 bases for V and 10 bases for J; bases not matched to a gene: 20. Germline V CDR1 and CDR2: LNHDA, SQIVND (reference sequence). The CDR3 has 18 amino acids. Single viable CD3+CD4+CD8-CD45RO+ cells were sorted as the memory CD4+ T cells. TCRdb's table, derived via immunoSEQ multiplex PCR, lists solely in-frame clones and lacks some. The table includes over 40,000 clones, roughly 83% detected once. This TCR came from an adult in good health and CMV-seronegative. This chain links TRBV19 with TRBJ1-6; 7 nucleotides agree with TRBD1. The sequenced sample consisted of memory CD4+ T cells from blood. CDR3 protein: CASSAPSGQTKRGSPLHF. The CDR3 DNA reads as TGTGCCAGTAGTGCCCCATCGGGACAGACAAAACGGGGCTCACCCCTCCACTTT.